This T cell receptor beta chain is drawn from a study of blood T cell repertoires in COVID-19. Study context: Spain, Italy and the United States supplied samples that represented acute and convalescent COVID-19. T cells, B-cell-depleted T cells, or PBMCs supplied cDNA or gDNA.

Methods used by the authors: Using reference gene primer amplification, nucleated cell counts were estimated. This table comes from immunoSEQ multiplex PCR, and its TCRdb copy is limited to in-frame clones, with some not included. V and J calls plus clone size are reproduced from that table; the DNA served to infer D and trimming. The table includes fewer than 200,000 clones, 70% to 85% detected once. CDR3 length: 15 residues. The V and J ends lost 5 bases and 2 bases respectively, with 16 bases between them. The V gene's germline CDR1 is SQVTM and CDR2 ANQGSEA. The clonotype was recovered from a woman of 80 years or more with acute or convalescent COVID-19. The chain carries TRBV29-1 and TRBJ2-1; D possibly corresponds to TRBD1 (5 bases). Specimen: peripheral blood. This CDR3 is CSVRTDSRPYNEQFF. In DNA, the CDR3 is TGCAGCGTTAGAACAGACAGTAGGCCCTACAATGAGCAGTTCTTC.